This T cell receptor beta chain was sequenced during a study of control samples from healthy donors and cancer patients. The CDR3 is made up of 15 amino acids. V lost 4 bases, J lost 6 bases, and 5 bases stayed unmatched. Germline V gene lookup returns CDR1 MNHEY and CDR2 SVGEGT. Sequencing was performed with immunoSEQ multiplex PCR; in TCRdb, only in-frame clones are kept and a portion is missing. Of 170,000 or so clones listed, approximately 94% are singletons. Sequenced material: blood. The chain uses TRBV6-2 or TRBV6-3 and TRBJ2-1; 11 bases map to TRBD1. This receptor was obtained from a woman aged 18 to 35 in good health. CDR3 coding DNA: TGTGCCAGCAGTTTCGGACAGGGGGCTCGCAATGAGCAGTTCTTC. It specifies CASSFGQGARNEQFF.